The clone carrying this TCR beta chain was counted between two and nine times. This entry comes from a study of response to subunit inactivated influenza vaccine. Germline V gene sequence: CDR1 MNHEY, CDR2 SVGEGT. Germline trimming cut 8 bases from V and 0 bases from J; bases unmatched to any gene: 6. The CDR3 has 14 residues. MiXCR, run by TCRdb on the RT-PCR reads, gives a single entry per CDR3 protein. The sample holds under 550,000 distinct CDR3 sequences, more than 7% seen once. This receptor was taken from a man between 50 and 69 years old who received an inactivated influenza vaccine. The sample was PBMCs from blood, taken around 25 months after vaccination. This chain links TRBV6-2 or TRBV6-3 with TRBJ1-2; the match to TRBD1 covers 7 bases. The CDR3 nucleotides read TGTGCCAGCGAGGGGGCAGCGACTAACTATGGCTACACCTTC. Amino acid sequence: CASEGAATNYGYTF.